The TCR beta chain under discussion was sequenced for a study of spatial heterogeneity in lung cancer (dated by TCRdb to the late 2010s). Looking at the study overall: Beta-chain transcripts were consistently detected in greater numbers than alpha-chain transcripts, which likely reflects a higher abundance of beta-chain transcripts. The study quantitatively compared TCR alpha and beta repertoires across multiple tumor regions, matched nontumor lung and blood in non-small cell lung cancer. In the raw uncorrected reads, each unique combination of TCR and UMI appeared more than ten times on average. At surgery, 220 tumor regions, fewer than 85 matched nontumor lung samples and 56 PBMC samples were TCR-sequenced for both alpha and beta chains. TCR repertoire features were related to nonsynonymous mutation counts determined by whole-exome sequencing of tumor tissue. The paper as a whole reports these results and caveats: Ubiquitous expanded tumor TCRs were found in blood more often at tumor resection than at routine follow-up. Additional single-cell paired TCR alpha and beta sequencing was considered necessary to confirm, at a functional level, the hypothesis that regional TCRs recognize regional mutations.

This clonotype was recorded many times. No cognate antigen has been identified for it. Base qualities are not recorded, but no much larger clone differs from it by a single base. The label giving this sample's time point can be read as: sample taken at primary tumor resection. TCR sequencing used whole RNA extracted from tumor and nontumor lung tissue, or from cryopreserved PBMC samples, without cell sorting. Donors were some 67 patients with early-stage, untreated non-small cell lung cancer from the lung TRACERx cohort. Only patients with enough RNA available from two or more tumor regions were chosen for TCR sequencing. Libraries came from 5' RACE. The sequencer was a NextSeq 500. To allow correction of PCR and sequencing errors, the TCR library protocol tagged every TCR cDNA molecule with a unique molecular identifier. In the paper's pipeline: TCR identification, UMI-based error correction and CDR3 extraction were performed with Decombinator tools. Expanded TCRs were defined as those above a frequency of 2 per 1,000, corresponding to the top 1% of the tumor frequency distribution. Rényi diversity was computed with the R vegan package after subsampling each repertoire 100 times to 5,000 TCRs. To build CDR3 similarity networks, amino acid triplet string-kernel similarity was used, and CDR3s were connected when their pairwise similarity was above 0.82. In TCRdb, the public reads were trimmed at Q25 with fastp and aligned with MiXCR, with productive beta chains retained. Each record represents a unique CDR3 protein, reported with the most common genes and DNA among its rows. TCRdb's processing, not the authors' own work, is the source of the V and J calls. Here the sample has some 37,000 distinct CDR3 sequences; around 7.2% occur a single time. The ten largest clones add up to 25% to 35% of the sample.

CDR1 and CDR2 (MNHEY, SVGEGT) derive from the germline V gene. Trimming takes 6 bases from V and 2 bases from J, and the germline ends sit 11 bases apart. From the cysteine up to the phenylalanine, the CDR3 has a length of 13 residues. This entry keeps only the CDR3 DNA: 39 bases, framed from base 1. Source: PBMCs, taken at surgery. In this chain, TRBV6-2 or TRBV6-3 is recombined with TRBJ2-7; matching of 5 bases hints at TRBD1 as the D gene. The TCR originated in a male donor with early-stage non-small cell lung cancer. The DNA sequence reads TGTGCCAGCAGCCTGGACACAGCCTACGAGCAGTACTTC. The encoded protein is CASSLDTAYEQYF.